This T cell receptor (beta chain) originates from a study of naive CD8 T cells in extremely preterm neonates. Study-wide points: Preterm CDR3s were shorter than older groups', with fewer N additions and less trimming.

Comment on this clone: Its target is not known.

Trimming stripped 3 bases from V and 6 bases from J, with 15 bases between. Germline V gene sequence: CDR1 SGHNT, CDR2 YYREEE (reference sequence). This CDR3 is built from 14 residues. The repertoire was sequenced with immunoSEQ multiplex PCR; TCRdb's copy has only in-frame clones and lacks some. The sample includes 5,500 to 6,500 clones, almost 98% seen only once; the top ten take 0.35% to 0.4%. The TCR was taken from a human donor in good health. This rearrangement joins TRBV5-4 to TRBJ1-2; D possibly corresponds to TRBD1 (6 bases). The sequencing sample was made of naive CD8+ T cells from blood. CDR3 nucleotides: TGTGCCAGCAGCTGGCGAAGACAGGTGGATGGCTACACCTTC. Its protein is CASSWRRQVDGYTF.